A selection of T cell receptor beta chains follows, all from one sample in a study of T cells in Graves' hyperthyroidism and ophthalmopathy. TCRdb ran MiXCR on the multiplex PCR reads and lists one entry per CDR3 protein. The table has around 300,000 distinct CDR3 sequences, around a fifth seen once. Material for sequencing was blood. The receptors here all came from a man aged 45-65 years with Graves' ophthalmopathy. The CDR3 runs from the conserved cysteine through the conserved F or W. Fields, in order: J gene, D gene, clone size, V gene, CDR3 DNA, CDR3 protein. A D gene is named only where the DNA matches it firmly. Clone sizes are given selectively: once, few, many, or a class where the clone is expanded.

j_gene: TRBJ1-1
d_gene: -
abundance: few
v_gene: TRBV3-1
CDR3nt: TGTGCCAGCAGCCAGCTCGGGACTATGAACACTGAAGCTTTCTTT
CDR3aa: CASSQLGTMNTEAFF

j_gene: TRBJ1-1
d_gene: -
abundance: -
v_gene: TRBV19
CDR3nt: TGTGCCAGTAGTGTAGGCAGCCTAGCTGAAGCTTTCTTT
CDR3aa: CASSVGSLAEAFF

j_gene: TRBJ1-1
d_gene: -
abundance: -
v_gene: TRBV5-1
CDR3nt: TGCGCCAGCAGCTTGGATGGGCGTCGGGGGGCGAACACTGAAGCTTTCTTT
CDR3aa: CASSLDGRRGANTEAFF

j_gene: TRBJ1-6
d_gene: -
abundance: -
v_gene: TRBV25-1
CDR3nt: TGTGCCAGCAGTGATTCTGGGGGGGGGCGATCACCCCTCCACTTT
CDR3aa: CASSDSGGGRSPLHF

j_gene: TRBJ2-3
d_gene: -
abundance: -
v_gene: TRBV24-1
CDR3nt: TGTGCCACCAGTCAAAGGGTTCGGCCAGATACGCAGTATTTT
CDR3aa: CATSQRVRPDTQYF

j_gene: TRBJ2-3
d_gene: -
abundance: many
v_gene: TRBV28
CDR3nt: TGTGCCAGCAGTGTCTTAGCGGAGGCCACAGATACGCAGTATTTT
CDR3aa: CASSVLAEATDTQYF

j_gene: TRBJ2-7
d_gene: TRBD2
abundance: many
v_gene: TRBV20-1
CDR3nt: TGCAGTGCTAGAGATGCAGGGACTAGCGCCCGCTACGAGCAGTACTTC
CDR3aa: CSARDAGTSARYEQYF

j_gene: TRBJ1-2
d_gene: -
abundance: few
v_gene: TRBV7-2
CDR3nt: TGTGCCAGCAGCTTTAGTGTCGGCGGGCCCTATGGCTACACCTTC
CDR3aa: CASSFSVGGPYGYTF

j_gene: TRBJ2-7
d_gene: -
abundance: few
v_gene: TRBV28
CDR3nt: TGTGCCAGCAGTTTAGGTGCGGGGCGCTTGAGAGCCTACGAGCAGTACTTC
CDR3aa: CASSLGAGRLRAYEQYF

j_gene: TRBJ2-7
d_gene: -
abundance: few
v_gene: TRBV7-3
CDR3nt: TGTGCCAGCAGCTTAATGGGGCAGGGGGGGAACGAGCAGTACTTC
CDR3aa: CASSLMGQGGNEQYF

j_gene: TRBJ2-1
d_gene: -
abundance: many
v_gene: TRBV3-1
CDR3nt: TGTGCCAGCAGCCAAGAGGTCGGGAGCGGAGAGCAGTTCTTC
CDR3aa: CASSQEVGSGEQFF

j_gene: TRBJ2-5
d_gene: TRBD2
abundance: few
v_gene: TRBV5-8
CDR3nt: TGTGCCAGCAGCCCCGGACTAGCGGATACGTACCAAGAGACCCAGTACTTC
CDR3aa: CASSPGLADTYQETQYF

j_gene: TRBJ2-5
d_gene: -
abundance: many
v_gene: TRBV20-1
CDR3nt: TGCAGTGCTAGCTTTGAGATTCAAGAGACCCAGTACTTC
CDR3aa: CSASFEIQETQYF

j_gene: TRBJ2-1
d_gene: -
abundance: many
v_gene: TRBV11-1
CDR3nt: TGTGCCAGCAGCTTAGTCTCATACGGGTACAATGAGCAGTTCTTC
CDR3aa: CASSLVSYGYNEQFF

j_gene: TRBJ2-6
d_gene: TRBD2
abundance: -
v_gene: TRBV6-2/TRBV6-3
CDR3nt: TGTGCCGCCTCCGGGACTAGCTCTGGGGCCAACGTCCTGACTTTC
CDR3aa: CAASGTSSGANVLTF

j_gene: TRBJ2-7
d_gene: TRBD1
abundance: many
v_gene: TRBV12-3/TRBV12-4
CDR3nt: TGTGCCAGCAGTGGGGACAGCTCGCGGGAGCAGTACTTC
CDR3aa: CASSGDSSREQYF

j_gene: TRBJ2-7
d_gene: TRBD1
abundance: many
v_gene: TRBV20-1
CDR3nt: TGCAGTGCCTCGGCTATAGGGGGCGCGAATTACGAGCAGTACTTC
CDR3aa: CSASAIGGANYEQYF

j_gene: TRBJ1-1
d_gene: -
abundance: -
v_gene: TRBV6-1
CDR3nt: TGTGCCAGCAATCACAGAGCGAACACTGAAGCTTTCTTT
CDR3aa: CASNHRANTEAFF

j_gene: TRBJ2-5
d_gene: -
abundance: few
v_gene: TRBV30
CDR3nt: TGTGCCTGGAGTGTGCGGGGCTGGGGAGAGACCCAGTACTTC
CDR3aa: CAWSVRGWGETQYF

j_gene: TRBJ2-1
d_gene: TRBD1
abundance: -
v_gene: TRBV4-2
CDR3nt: TGTGCCAGCAGCCAGGACAGGGGGAGGAATGAGCAGTTCTTC
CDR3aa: CASSQDRGRNEQFF

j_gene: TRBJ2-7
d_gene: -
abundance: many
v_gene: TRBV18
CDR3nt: TGTGCCAGCTCACCTGCTGGGGACGGCCAATTTTACGAGCAGTACTTC
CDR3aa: CASSPAGDGQFYEQYF

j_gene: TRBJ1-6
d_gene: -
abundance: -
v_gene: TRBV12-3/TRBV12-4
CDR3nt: TGTGCCAGCACCTGGGGGGGATCGGATTCACCCCTCCACTTT
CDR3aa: CASTWGGSDSPLHF

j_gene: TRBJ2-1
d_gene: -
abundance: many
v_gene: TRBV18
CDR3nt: TGTGCCAGCTCACCAGGCGCCGTTGAGCAGTTCTTC
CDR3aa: CASSPGAVEQFF

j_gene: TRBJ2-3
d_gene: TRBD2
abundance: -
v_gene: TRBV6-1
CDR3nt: TGTGCCAGCAATAGACTAGCGGGAGTCGCGGGTGGTCGCACAGATACGCAGTATTTT
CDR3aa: CASNRLAGVAGGRTDTQYF

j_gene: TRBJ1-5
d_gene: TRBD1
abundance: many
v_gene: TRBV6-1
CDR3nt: TGTGCCAGCAGGGACAGGGGGAGTCATCAGCCCCAGCATTTT
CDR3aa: CASRDRGSHQPQHF

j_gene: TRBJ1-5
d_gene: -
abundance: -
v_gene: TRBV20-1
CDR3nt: TGCAGTGCTGTTAAATCGGGGAGCAATCAGCCCCAGCATTTT
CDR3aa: CSAVKSGSNQPQHF

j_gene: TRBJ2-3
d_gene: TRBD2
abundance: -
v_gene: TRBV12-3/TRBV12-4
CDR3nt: TGTGCCAGCAGTATAGCGGGAGGCCCCACAGATACGCAGTATTTT
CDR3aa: CASSIAGGPTDTQYF